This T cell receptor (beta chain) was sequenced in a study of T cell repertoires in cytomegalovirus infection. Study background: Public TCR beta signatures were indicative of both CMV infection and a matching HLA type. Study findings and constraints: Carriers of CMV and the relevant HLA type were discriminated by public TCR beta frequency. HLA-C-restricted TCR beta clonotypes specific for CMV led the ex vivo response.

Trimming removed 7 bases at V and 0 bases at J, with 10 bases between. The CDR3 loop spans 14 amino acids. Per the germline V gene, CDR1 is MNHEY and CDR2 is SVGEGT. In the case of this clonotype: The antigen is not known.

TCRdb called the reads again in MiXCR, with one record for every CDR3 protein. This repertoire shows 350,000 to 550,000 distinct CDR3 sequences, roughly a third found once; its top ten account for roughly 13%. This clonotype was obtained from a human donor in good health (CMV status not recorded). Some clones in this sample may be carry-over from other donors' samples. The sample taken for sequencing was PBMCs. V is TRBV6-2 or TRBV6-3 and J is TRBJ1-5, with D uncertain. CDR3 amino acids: CASTHGSSNQPQHF. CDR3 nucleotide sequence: TGTGCCAGCACCCACGGGTCTAGCAATCAGCCCCAGCATTTT.